Presented here are 3 T cell receptor beta chains from one specimen sequenced in a study of molecular identifiers for immune sequencing clone quantification. TCRdb re-derived calls from the PCR reads in MiXCR, one entry per CDR3 protein. The sample carries about 320,000 distinct CDR3 sequences, about a fifth recorded once. The sequenced sample consisted of naive CD8+ T cells from blood, with Jurkat cell RNA spiked in. The subset was: FACS-sorted CD8+CD4-CCR7+CD45RA+ naive T cells. These receptors were obtained from a human donor in good health. Some libraries in this study had Jurkat cell RNA spiked in.

This clonotype was counted many times. The V and J genes are TRBV21-1 and TRBJ1-1. TRBV21-1 is a recognized pseudogene. CDR3 length equals 13 residues. The CDR3 nucleotides read TGTGCCAGCAGCAAGGGTCCAAGAGTAGAAGCTTTCTTT. The encoded protein is CASSKGPRVEAFF.

This clonotype was found a few times. This chain links TRBV5-1 with TRBJ2-2; D possibly matches TRBD1 or TRBD2 (5 bases each). V gave up 5 bases and J gave up 0 bases, with 8 bases separating them. CDR3 length: 14 residues. Germline V CDR1 and CDR2: SGHRS, YFSETQ. CDR3 sequence (DNA): TGCGCCAGCAGATCGGGACCGAACACCGGGGAGCTGTTTTTT. The encoded protein is CASRSGPNTGELFF.

Ten or more counts support this clonotype. The CDR3 nucleotides read TGTGCCAGCAGGGGATCCAAAGACAGTTACACCGGGGAGCTGTTTTTT. Its protein product is CASRGSKDSYTGELFF. The V call is TRBV27, the J call TRBJ2-2; a weak D match, TRBD1 (5 bases). The CDR3 totals 16 residues. V dropped 6 bases and J dropped 3 bases, with 17 bases sitting between them. From germline, CDR1 is MNHEY and CDR2 SMNVEV (reference sequence).